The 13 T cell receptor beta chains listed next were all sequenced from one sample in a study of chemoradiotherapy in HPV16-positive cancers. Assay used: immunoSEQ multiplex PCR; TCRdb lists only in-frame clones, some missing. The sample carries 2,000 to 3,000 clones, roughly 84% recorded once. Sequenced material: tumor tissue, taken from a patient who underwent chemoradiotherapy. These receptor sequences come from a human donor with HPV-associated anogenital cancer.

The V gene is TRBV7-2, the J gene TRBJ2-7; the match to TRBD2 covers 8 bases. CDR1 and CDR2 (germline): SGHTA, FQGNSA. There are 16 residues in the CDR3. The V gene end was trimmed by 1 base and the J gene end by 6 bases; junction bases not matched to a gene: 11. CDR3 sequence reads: CASSLGAREALREQYF. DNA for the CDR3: TGTGCCAGCAGCTTAGGCGCGCGGGAGGCCCTTCGCGAGCAGTACTTC.

CDR3 region: CASSTQGRRGEETQYF. CDR3 bases: TGTGCCAGCAGCACCCAGGGCCGAAGAGGGGAAGAGACCCAGTACTTC. The J gene is TRBJ2-5, the V gene TRBV7-6, with D tentatively TRBD1 or TRBD2 (5 bases each). The CDR3 has 16 residues. V dropped 5 bases and J dropped 3 bases, with 19 bases sitting between them. The germline V gene has CDR1 SGHVS and CDR2 FNYEAQ.

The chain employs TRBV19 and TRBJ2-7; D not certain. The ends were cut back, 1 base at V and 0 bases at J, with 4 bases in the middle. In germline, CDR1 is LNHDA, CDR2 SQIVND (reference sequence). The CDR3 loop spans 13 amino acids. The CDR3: CASSIGGSYEQYF. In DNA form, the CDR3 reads TGTGCCAGTAGTATAGGGGGCTCCTACGAGCAGTACTTC.

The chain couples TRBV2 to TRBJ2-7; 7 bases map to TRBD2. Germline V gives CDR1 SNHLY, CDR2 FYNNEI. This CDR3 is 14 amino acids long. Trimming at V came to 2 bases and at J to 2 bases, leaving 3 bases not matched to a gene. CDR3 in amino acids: CASSEWEGTYEQYV. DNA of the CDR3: TGTGCCAGCAGTGAATGGGAGGGCACCTACGAGCAGTACGTC.

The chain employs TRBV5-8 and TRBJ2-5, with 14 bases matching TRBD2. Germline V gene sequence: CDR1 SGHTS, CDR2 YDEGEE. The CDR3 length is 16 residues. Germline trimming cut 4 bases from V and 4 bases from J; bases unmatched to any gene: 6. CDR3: CASSPTGTSGGETQYF. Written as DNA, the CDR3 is TGTGCCAGCAGCCCAACCGGGACTAGCGGGGGAGAGACCCAGTACTTC.

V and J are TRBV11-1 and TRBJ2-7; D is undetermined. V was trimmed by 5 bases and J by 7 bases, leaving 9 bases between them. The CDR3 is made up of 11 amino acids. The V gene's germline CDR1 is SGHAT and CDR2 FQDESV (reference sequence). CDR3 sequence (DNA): TGTGCCAGCAGCCGCGGACCGGAGCAGTACTTC. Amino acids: CASSRGPEQYF.

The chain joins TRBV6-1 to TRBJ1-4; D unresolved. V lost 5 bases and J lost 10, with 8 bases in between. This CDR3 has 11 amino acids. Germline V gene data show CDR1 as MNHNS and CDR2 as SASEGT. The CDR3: CASSQGGKLFF. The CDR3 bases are TGTGCCAGCAGTCAAGGAGGAAAACTGTTTTTT.

The CDR3 loop reads CASSIDRSQPQHF. CDR3 bases: TGTGCCAGTAGTATAGATCGGAGTCAGCCCCAGCATTTT. This sequence joins TRBV19 and TRBJ1-5, with unresolved D. CDR3 length: 13 amino acids. V shed 0 bases and J shed 6 bases, with 6 bases lying between them. Germline V gene lookup returns CDR1 LNHDA and CDR2 SQIVND (reference sequence).

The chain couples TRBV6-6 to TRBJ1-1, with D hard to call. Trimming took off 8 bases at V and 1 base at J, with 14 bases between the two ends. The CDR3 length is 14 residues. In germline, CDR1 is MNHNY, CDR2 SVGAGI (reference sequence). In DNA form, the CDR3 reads TGTGCCAGCTCGGAGGGAGTTGGGAACACTGAAGCTTTCTTT. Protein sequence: CASSEGVGNTEAFF.

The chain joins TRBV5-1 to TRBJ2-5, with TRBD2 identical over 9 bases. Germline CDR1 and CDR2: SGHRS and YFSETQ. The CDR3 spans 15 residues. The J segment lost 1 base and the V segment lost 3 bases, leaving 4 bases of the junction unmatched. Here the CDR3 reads CASSSLSGSQETQYF. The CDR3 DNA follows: TGCGCCAGCAGCTCCCTTAGCGGGAGCCAAGAGACCCAGTACTTC.

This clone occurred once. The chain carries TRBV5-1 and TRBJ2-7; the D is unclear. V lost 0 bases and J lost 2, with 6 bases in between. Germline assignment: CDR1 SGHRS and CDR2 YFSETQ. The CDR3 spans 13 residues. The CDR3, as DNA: TGCGCCAGCAGCTTGGGGCCAGCCTACGAGCAGTACTTC. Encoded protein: CASSLGPAYEQYF.

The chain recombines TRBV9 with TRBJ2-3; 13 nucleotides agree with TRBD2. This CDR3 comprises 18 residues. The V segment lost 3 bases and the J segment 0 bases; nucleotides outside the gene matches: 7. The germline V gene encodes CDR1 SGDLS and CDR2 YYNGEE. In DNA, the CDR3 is TGTGCCAGCAGCGCCGGGACTAGCGGGACATTTAGCACAGATACGCAGTATTTT. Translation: CASSAGTSGTFSTDTQYF.

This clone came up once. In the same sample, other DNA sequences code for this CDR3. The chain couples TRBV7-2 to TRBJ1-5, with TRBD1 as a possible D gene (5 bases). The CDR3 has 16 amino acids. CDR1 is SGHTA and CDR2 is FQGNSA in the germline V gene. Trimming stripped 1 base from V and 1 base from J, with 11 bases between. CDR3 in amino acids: CASSLVWGRSNQPQHF. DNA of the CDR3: TGTGCCAGCAGCTTAGTGTGGGGGAGAAGCAATCAGCCCCAGCATTTT.